This TCR beta chain emerged from a study of CD8 T cells in Susac syndrome. With random hexamers, roughly 0.45 to 1 ug RNA was reverse transcribed. Across 54 Vbeta and 13 Jbeta, immunoSEQ multiplex PCR amplified TCR beta CDR3. Each CDR3 protein is one row after TCRdb ran MiXCR on the immunoSEQ multiplex PCR reads. The table shows approximately 280,000 distinct CDR3 sequences, with more than 75% occurring only once. This clonotype has a single count. CDR3 size: 12 residues. The V and J ends lost 6 bases and 4 bases, in that order; junction bases with no gene match: 4. The V gene's germline CDR1 is SQVTM and CDR2 ANQGSEA.

V is TRBV29-1 and J is TRBJ1-2, with 8 bases that match TRBD1. The sequenced material came from CD8+ T cells from PBMCs. The origin of this receptor is a human donor with multiple sclerosis. In nucleotides, the CDR3 is TGCAGCGTCGGACAGGGTGTCTATGGCTACACCTTC. This translates into CSVGQGVYGYTF.